Here is one T cell receptor (beta chain) with its context. This record comes from a study of T cell repertoires and Cas9 in healthy adults. Across the study: Characterization of SpCas9-reactive CD4 and CD8 T cells covered multi-effector potency, cytotoxicity and lineage.

Trimming removed 6 bases from V and 5 bases from J; junction bases left unmatched: 3. The CDR3 consists of 15 residues. Germline-derived CDR1 and CDR2 are MGHRA and YSYEKL. The table came from immunoSEQ multiplex PCR; TCRdb's copy has only in-frame clones and leaves some out. The sample lists tens of thousands of clones; roughly 90% were seen once. V gene TRBV4-1 combines with J gene TRBJ2-1; 14 bases agree with TRBD2. The sequenced material came from CD4+ effector T cells (CD127+, CD25-, CD137-, CD154-) from PBMCs; culture status not recorded. The sequence was obtained from a human donor in good health. In nucleotides, the CDR3 is TGCGCCAGCAGGGCGGGACTAGCGGGGGACAATGAGCAGTTCTTC. Residues: CASRAGLAGDNEQFF.